The T cell receptor (beta chain) under discussion was sequenced for a study of OX40 agonist ivuxolimab in advanced cancers. Whole-study findings and limits: Those patients achieving a partial response at 0.1-3.0 mg/kg showed among the lowest clonal expansion. The mean number of expanded clones was higher in CD8+ T cells than in CD4+.

Comment on this clone: Its antigen is undetermined.

Here immunoSEQ multiplex PCR was the method, and the copy in TCRdb shows in-frame clones only, minus some. The repertoire consists of fewer than 65,000 clones, with more than 70% occurring once and the leading ten covering around 5.2%. Autoimmune disease history or systemic immunosuppression was exclusionary. The specimen comprised CD4+ or CD8+ T cells sorted from blood, sampled in a trial of the OX40 agonist ivuxolimab. The receptor was isolated from an adult with an advanced solid tumor such as melanoma, head and neck, liver or kidney cancer.

The CDR3 region has the DNA TGTGCCAGCAGCTCTACGGGACCTTCTGGAAACACCATATATTTT. Amino acids: CASSSTGPSGNTIYF. The V call is TRBV7-3, the J call TRBJ1-3; D may be TRBD1 (5 bases). The V gene's germline CDR1 is SGHTA and CDR2 FQGTGA. The germline V and J ends were trimmed by 4 bases and 1 base, with 11 bases remaining between them. The CDR3 has 15 amino acids.